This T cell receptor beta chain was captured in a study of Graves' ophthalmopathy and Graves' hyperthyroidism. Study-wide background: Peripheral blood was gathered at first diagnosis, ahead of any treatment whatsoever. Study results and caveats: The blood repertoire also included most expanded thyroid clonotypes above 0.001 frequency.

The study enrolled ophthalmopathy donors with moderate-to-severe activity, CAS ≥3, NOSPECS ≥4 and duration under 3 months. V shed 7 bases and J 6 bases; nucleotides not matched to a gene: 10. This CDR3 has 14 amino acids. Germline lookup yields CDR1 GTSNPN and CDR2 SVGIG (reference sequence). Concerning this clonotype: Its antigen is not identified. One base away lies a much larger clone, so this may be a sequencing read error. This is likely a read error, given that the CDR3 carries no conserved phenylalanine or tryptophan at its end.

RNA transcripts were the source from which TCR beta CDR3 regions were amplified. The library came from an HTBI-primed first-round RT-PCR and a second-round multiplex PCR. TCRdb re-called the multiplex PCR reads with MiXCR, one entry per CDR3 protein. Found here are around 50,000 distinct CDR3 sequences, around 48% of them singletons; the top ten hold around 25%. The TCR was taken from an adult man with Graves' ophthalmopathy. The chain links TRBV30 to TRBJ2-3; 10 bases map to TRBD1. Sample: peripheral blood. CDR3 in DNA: TGTGCCTTCACGAGGGACAGGGGAAGGGATACGCAGTATTTG. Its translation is CAFTRDRGRDTQYL.